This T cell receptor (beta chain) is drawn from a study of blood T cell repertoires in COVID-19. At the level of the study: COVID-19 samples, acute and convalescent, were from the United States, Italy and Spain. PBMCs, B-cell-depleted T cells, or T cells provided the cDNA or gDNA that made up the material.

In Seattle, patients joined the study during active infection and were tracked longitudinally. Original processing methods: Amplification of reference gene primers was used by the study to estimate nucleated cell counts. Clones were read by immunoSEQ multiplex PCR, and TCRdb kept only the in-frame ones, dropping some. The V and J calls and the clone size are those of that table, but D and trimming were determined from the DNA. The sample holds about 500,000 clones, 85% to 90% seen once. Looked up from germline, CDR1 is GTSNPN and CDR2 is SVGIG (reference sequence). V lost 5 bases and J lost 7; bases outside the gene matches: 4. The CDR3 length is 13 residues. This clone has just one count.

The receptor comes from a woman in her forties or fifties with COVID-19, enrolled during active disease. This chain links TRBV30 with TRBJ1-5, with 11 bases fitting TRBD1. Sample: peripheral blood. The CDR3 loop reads CAWGQGAGQPQHF. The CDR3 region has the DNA TGTGCCTGGGGACAGGGGGCTGGGCAGCCCCAGCATTTT.